Listed below are T cell receptor beta chains from one sample, sequenced in a study of CD8 T cells in ankylosing spondylitis. Each CDR3 protein is one row after TCRdb ran MiXCR on the 5' RACE reads. The top ten clones hold 6.5% to 7% of a sample with around 540,000 distinct CDR3 sequences, 12% of them seen once. Sequencing was carried out using blood, either unsorted or a sorted T cell fraction (not recorded which). These receptor sequences come from a male donor with ankylosing spondylitis. Each CDR3 is given with its conserved first and last residue. A D gene is named only where the DNA matches it firmly. Size values are once, few and many counts, or a class for expanded clones, and some rows have none.

v_call	j_call	d_call	clone_size	cdr3_aa	cdr3_nt
TRBV5-1	TRBJ2-1	NA	many	CASRSPSRTNEQFF	TGCGCCAGCAGATCCCCTAGCCGAACCAATGAGCAGTTCTTC
TRBV6-5	TRBJ2-1	NA	few	CASSSSGGAVYNEQFF	TGTGCCAGCAGTTCCTCAGGGGGGGCGGTCTACAATGAGCAGTTCTTC
TRBV2	TRBJ1-1	NA	few	CASSALGATEAFF	TGTGCCAGCAGTGCCCTGGGGGCCACTGAAGCTTTCTTT
TRBV5-1	TRBJ2-7	NA	few	CASSFPGGERYF	TGCGCCAGCAGCTTTCCAGGTGGCGAGCGGTACTTC
TRBV18	TRBJ1-1	NA	few	CASSPDSESLAFF	TGTGCCAGCTCACCTGACAGCGAATCTTTGGCTTTCTTT
TRBV20-1	TRBJ2-1	NA	NA	CSATGGVEPDEQFF	TGCAGTGCCACGGGTGGGGTGGAGCCTGATGAGCAGTTCTTC
TRBV9	TRBJ2-1	NA	NA	CASSAHGPLSNEQFF	TGTGCCAGCAGCGCTCACGGACCCCTGAGTAATGAGCAGTTCTTC
TRBV12-3/TRBV12-4	TRBJ2-7	TRBD1	NA	CASSLTGVKQYF	TGTGCCAGCAGCCTAACAGGGGTAAAGCAGTACTTC
TRBV28	TRBJ2-7	TRBD1	few	CASRHIDRGYEQYF	TGTGCCAGCAGGCACATCGACAGGGGCTACGAGCAGTACTTC
TRBV20-1	TRBJ1-1	TRBD1	few	CSAISPGTGGTEAFF	TGCAGTGCTATATCCCCCGGGACAGGGGGCACTGAAGCTTTCTTT
TRBV11-3	TRBJ2-1	TRBD1	many	CASSTRDRGPFNNEQFF	TGTGCCAGCAGCACGCGGGACAGGGGCCCCTTTAACAATGAGCAGTTCTTC
TRBV4-1	TRBJ1-2	TRBD1	NA	CASSQEPRQGAYGYTF	TGCGCCAGCAGCCAAGAGCCCCGACAGGGGGCCTATGGCTACACCTTC
TRBV5-1	TRBJ1-1	NA	NA	CASSPTGSDTEAFF	TGCGCCAGCAGCCCCACAGGGTCGGACACTGAAGCTTTCTTT
TRBV30	TRBJ1-5	TRBD1	NA	CAWSGDRGLKPQHF	TGTGCCTGGAGTGGGGACAGGGGGTTGAAGCCCCAGCATTTT
TRBV20-1	TRBJ2-3	NA	NA	CSARVTRTGTDTQYF	TGCAGTGCTAGAGTCACCCGAACGGGCACAGATACGCAGTATTTT
TRBV5-6	TRBJ1-1	NA	few	CASSGIGRENTEAFF	TGTGCCAGCAGCGGAATCGGACGGGAGAACACTGAAGCTTTCTTT
TRBV15	TRBJ2-5	TRBD2	NA	CATSRDLAGVAETQYF	TGTGCCACCAGCAGAGATCTAGCGGGAGTCGCGGAGACCCAGTACTTC
TRBV19	TRBJ2-4	TRBD1	few	CASKTGFAAKNIQYF	TGTGCCAGTAAGACAGGGTTCGCGGCCAAAAACATTCAGTACTTC
TRBV27	TRBJ2-5	NA	many	CATRGWPLKETQYF	TGTGCCACCCGGGGATGGCCCCTAAAAGAGACCCAGTACTTC
TRBV7-9	TRBJ1-1	NA	NA	CASSGAVRDTEAFF	TGTGCCAGCAGCGGGGCTGTTAGGGACACTGAAGCTTTCTTT
TRBV7-9	TRBJ1-2	NA	many	CASSLGTAYGYTF	TGTGCCAGCAGCTTAGGGACGGCCTATGGCTACACCTTC
TRBV11-2	TRBJ2-1	TRBD2	many	CASSLGSGRGWNEQFF	TGTGCCAGCAGCTTAGGGAGCGGGAGAGGATGGAATGAGCAGTTCTTC
TRBV7-2	TRBJ2-1	TRBD1	NA	CASSQTRRTGNYNEQFF	TGTGCCAGCAGCCAAACCCGGCGGACAGGGAACTACAATGAGCAGTTCTTC
TRBV20-1	TRBJ2-4	TRBD2	few	CSAGLFPAGGLAKNIQYF	TGCAGTGCTGGCCTCTTCCCAGCGGGAGGGCTGGCCAAAAACATTCAGTACTTC
TRBV14	TRBJ1-1	NA	many	CASSQDGGYNTEAFF	TGTGCCAGCAGCCAAGATGGGGGGTACAACACTGAAGCTTTCTTT
TRBV12-3/TRBV12-4	TRBJ2-2	NA	many	CASSPTRHGELFF	TGTGCCAGCAGCCCCACTAGACACGGGGAGCTGTTTTTT
TRBV29-1	TRBJ2-5	NA	many	CSVEDRGRGSETQYF	TGCAGCGTTGAAGATCGCGGCAGGGGATCAGAGACCCAGTACTTC
TRBV14	TRBJ2-5	NA	NA	CASSQVGDVMETQYF	TGTGCCAGCAGCCAAGTAGGAGACGTAATGGAGACCCAGTACTTC
TRBV7-8	TRBJ2-2	TRBD1	NA	CASSTDRVNTGELFF	TGTGCCAGCAGCACAGACAGGGTAAACACCGGGGAGCTGTTTTTT
TRBV5-6	TRBJ1-3	NA	NA	CASSWASSGNTIYF	TGTGCCAGCAGCTGGGCCAGCTCTGGAAACACCATATATTTT
TRBV11-1	TRBJ2-6	NA	NA	CASSLGGLKGPGANVLTF	TGTGCCAGCAGCTTGGGGGGTCTCAAGGGCCCTGGGGCCAACGTCCTGACTTTC
TRBV7-9	TRBJ1-4	TRBD1	once	CASMPGQGATNEKLFF	TGTGCCAGCATGCCGGGACAGGGGGCCACTAATGAAAAACTGTTTTTT
TRBV4-2	TRBJ2-2	TRBD1	NA	CASSQRLGQGNTGELFF	TGTGCCAGCAGCCAACGTTTAGGACAGGGGAACACCGGGGAGCTGTTTTTT
TRBV7-9	TRBJ2-1	NA	few	CASSLKGEPYNEQFF	TGTGCCAGCAGCTTAAAGGGGGAACCCTACAATGAGCAGTTCTTC
TRBV20-1	TRBJ2-3	NA	NA	CSARRVGEDTQYF	TGCAGTGCTAGGCGAGTAGGGGAAGATACGCAGTATTTT
TRBV5-1	TRBJ1-3	NA	NA	CASSLMGAPGNTIYF	TGCGCCAGCAGCTTAATGGGGGCACCTGGAAACACCATATATTTT
TRBV29-1	TRBJ2-1	NA	NA	CSVEDGGRGAEQFF	TGCAGCGTTGAAGACGGGGGCAGGGGAGCTGAGCAGTTCTTC